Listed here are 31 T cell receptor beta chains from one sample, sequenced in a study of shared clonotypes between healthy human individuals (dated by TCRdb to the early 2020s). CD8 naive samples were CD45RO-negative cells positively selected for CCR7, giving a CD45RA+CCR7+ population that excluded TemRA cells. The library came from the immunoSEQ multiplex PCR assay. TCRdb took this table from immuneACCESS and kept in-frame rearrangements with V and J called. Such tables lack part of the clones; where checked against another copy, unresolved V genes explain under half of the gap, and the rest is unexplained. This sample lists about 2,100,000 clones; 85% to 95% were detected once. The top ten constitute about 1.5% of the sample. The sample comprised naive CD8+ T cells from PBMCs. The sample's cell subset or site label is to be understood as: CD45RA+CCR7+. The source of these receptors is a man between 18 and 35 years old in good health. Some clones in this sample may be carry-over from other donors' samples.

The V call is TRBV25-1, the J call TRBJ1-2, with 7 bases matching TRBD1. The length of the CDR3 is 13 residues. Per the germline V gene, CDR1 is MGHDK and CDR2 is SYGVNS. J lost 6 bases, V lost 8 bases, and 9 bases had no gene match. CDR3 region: CASRDREAHGYTF. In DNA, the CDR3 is TGTGCCAGCCGAGACAGGGAAGCCCATGGCTACACCTTC.

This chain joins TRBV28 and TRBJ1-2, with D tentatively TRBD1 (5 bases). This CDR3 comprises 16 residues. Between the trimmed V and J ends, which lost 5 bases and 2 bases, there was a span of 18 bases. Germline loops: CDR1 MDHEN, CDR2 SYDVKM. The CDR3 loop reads CASSGVMGVKNYGYTF. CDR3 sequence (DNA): TGTGCCAGCAGTGGCGTAATGGGGGTCAAGAACTATGGCTACACCTTC.

CDR3 sequence: CASSPRTSGTYNEQFF. The CDR3 coding sequence is TGTGCCAGCAGCCCCCGGACTAGCGGGACTTACAATGAGCAGTTCTTC. This sequence joins TRBV13 and TRBJ2-1, with 12 bases aligning to TRBD2. V dropped 5 bases and J dropped 4; count of bases not matched to a gene: 6. Per germline, CDR1 PRHDT and CDR2 FYEKMQ (reference sequence). The CDR3 extends over 16 amino acids.

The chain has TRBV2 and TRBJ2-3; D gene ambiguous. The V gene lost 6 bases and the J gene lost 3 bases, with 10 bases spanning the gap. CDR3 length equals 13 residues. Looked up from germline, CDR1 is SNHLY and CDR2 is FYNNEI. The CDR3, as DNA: TGTGCCAGCAGATCTGGACGTACAGATACGCAGTATTTT. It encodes CASRSGRTDTQYF.

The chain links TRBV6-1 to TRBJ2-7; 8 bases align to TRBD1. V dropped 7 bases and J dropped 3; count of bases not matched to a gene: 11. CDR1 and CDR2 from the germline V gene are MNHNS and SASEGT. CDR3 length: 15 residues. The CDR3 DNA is TGTGCCAGCATAAGGGGGGACAGGAGGCTCTACGAGCAGTACTTC. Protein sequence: CASIRGDRRLYEQYF.

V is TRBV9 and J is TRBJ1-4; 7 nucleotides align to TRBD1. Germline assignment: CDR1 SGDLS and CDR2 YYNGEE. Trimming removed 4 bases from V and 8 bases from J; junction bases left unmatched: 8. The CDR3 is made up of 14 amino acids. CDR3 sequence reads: CASSSTDRLEKLFF. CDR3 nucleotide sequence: TGTGCCAGCAGCTCCACGGACAGGCTGGAAAAACTGTTTTTT.

The CDR3 sequence: CASSPRQFRETQYF. DNA for the CDR3: TGTGCCAGCAGTCCACGACAGTTCAGAGAGACCCAGTACTTC. The chain is built from TRBV27 and TRBJ2-5; D perhaps matches TRBD1 (5 bases). V lost 5 bases, J lost 4 bases, and 14 bases lay in between. Germline-derived CDR1 and CDR2 are MNHEY and SMNVEV (reference sequence). This CDR3 spans 14 amino acids.

CDR3 sequence (DNA): TGTGCCAGCAGCTTGGCTTCGCGGCCGTTGGGGGAGCAGTACTTC. This gives the protein CASSLASRPLGEQYF. The rearrangement joins TRBV13 to TRBJ2-7; D unclear. Germline V CDR1 and CDR2: PRHDT, FYEKMQ (reference sequence). Trimming cost V 3 bases and J 7 bases, with 19 bases left between them. The CDR3 contains 15 residues.

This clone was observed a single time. Written as DNA, the CDR3 is TGTGCCAGCAGTTTGTTTTTCAGGTCCTACGAGCAGTACTTC. It yields the protein CASSLFFRSYEQYF. The chain has TRBV28 and TRBJ2-7; D gene unclear. The CDR3 consists of 14 residues. Per germline, CDR1 MDHEN and CDR2 SYDVKM. The germline V and J ends were trimmed by 3 bases and 1 base, with 10 bases remaining between them.

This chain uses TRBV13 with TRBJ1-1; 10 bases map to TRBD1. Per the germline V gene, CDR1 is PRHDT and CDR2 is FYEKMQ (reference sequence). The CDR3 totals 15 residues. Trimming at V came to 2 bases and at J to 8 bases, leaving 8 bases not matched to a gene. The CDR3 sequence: CASSLRGQGLAEAFF. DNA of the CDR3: TGTGCCAGCAGCTTAAGGGGACAGGGGCTGGCGGAAGCTTTCTTT.

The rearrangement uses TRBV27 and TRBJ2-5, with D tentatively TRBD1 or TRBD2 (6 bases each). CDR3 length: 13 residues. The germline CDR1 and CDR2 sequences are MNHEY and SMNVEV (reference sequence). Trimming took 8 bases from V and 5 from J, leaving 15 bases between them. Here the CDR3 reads CASGYGGYETQYF. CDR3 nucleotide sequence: TGTGCCAGCGGGTACGGGGGCTACGAGACCCAGTACTTC.

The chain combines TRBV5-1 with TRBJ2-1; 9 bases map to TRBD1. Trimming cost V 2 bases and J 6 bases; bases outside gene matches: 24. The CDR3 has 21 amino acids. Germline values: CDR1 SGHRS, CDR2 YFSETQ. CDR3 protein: CASSFPGQGMLWGGRINEQFF. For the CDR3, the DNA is TGCGCCAGCAGCTTCCCGGGACAGGGAATGCTTTGGGGGGGTCGAATCAATGAGCAGTTCTTC.

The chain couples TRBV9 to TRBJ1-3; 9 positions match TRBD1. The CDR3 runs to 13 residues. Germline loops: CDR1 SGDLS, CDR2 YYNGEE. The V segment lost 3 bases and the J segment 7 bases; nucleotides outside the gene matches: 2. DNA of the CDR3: TGTGCCAGCAGCGGGGACAGGGCGAACACCATATATTTT. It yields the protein CASSGDRANTIYF.

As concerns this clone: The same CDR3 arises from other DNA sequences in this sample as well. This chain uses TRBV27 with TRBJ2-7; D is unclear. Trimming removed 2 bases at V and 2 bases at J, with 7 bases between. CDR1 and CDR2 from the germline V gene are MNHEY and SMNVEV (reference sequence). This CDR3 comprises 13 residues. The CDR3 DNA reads TGTGCCAGCAGTTTAGGAATCACCTACGAGCAGTACTTC. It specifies CASSLGITYEQYF.

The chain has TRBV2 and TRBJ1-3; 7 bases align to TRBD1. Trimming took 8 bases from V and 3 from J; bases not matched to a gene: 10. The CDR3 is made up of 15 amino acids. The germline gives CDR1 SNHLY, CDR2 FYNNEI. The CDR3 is CASGKYRDSGNTIYF. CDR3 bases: TGTGCCAGCGGAAAGTATCGGGACAGTGGAAACACCATATATTTT.

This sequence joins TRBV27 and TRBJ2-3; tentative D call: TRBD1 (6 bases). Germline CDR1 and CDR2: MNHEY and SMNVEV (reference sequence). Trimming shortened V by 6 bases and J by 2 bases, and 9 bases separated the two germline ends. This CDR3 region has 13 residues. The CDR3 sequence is CASRTGYTDTQYF. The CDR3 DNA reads TGTGCCAGCAGGACAGGATACACAGATACGCAGTATTTT.

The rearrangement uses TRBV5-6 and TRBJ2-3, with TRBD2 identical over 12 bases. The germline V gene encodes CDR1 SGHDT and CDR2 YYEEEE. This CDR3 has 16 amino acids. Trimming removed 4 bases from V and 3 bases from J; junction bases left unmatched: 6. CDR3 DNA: TGTGCCAGCAGCGGGTCGACTAGCGGGAGAACAGATACGCAGTATTTT. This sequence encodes CASSGSTSGRTDTQYF.

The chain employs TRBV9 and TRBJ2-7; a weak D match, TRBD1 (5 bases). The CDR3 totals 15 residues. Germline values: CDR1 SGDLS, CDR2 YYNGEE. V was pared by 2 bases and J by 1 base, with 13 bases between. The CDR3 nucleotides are TGTGCCAGCAGCGTGGCCGGATCAGGGTCCTACGAGCAGTACTTC. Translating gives CASSVAGSGSYEQYF.

CDR3 loop: CASSQDVGTATYEQYF. CDR3 coding DNA: TGCGCCAGCAGCCAAGATGTGGGGACGGCCACCTACGAGCAGTACTTC. The chain joins TRBV4-1 to TRBJ2-7; perhaps D is TRBD1 or TRBD2 (5 bases each). Per germline, CDR1 MGHRA and CDR2 YSYEKL. V was cut by 0 bases and J by 2 bases, with 14 bases left in between. The CDR3 contains 16 residues.

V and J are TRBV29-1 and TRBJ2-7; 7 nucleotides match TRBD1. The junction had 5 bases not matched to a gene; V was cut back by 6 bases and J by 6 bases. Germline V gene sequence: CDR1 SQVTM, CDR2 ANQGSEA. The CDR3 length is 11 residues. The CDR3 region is CSVRQGIEQYF. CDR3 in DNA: TGCAGCGTCAGACAGGGTATCGAGCAGTACTTC.

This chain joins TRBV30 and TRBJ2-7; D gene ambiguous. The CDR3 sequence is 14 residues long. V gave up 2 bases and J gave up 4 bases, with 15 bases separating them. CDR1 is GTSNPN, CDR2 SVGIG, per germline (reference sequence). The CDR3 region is CAWSRRTESYEQYF. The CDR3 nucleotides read TGTGCCTGGAGTAGAAGGACGGAATCATACGAGCAGTACTTC.

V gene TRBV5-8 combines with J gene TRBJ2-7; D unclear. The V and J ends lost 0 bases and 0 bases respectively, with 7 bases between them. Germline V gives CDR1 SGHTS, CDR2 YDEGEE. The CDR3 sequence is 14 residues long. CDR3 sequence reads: CASSLEPISYEQYF. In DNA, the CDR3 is TGTGCCAGCAGCTTGGAACCTATCTCCTACGAGCAGTACTTC.

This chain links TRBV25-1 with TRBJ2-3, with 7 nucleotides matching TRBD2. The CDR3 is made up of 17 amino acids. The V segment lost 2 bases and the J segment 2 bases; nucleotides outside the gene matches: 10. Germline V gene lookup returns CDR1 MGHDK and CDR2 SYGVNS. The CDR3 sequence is CASSEGGGGPPTDTQYF. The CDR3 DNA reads TGTGCCAGCAGTGAAGGTGGGGGAGGGCCCCCCACAGATACGCAGTATTTT.

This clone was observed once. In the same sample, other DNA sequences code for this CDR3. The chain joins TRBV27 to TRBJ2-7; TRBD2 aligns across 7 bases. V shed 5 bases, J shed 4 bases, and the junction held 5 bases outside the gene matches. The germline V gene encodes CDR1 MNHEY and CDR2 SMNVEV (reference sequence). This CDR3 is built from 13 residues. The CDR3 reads CASSLLGGYEQYF. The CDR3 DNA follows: TGTGCCAGCAGTCTGCTGGGGGGGTACGAGCAGTACTTC.

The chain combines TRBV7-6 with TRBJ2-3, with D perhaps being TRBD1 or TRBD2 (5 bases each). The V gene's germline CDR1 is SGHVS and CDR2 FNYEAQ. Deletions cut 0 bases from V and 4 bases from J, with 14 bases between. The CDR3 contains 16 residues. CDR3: CASSLAWGMVPDTQYF. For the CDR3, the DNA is TGTGCCAGCAGCTTAGCGTGGGGGATGGTGCCAGATACGCAGTATTTT.

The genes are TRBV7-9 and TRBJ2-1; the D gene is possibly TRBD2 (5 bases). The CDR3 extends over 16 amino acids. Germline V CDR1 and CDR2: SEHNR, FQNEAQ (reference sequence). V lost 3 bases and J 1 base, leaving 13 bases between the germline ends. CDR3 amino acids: CASSFLGEWSYNEQFF. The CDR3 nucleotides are TGTGCCAGCAGCTTCCTCGGGGAGTGGTCCTACAATGAGCAGTTCTTC.

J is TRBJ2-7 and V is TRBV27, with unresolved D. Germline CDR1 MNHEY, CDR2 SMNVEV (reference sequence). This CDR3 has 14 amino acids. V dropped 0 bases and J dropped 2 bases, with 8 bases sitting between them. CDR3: CASSLSLGPYEQYF. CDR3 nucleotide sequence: TGTGCCAGCAGTTTATCCTTAGGGCCCTACGAGCAGTACTTC.

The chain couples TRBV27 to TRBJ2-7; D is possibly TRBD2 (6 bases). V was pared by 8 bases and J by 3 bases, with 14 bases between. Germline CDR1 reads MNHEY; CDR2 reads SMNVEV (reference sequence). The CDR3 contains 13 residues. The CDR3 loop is CASRIAENYEQYF. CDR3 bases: TGTGCCAGCCGGATAGCGGAAAACTACGAGCAGTACTTC.

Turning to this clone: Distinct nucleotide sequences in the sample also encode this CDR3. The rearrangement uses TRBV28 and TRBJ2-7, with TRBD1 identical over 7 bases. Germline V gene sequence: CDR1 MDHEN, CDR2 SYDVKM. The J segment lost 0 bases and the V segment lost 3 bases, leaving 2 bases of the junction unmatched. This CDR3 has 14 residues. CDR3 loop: CASSFSGGSYEQYF. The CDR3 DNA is TGTGCCAGCAGTTTCTCAGGGGGCTCCTACGAGCAGTACTTC.

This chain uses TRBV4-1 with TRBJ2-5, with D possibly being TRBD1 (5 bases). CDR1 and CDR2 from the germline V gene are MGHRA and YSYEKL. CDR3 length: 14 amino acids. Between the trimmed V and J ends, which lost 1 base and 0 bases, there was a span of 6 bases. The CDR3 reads CASSQVTDQETQYF. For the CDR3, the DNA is TGCGCCAGCAGCCAAGTGACAGACCAAGAGACCCAGTACTTC.

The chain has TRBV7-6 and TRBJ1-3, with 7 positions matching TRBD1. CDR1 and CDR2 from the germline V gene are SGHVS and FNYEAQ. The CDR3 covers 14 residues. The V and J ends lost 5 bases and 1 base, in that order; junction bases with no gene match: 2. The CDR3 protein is CASSGRGSGNTIYF. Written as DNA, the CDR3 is TGTGCCAGCAGCGGCAGGGGGTCTGGAAACACCATATATTTT.